A single sample is the source of the 32 T cell receptor beta chains below, sequenced in a study of blood T cell repertoires in COVID-19 (dated by TCRdb to 2019 to 2021). Libraries were built with the immunoSEQ multiplex PCR assay. TCRdb took over this immuneACCESS table, retaining in-frame rearrangements with V and J assigned. Such tables are incomplete; in checked studies, under half of the missing clones stem from an unresolved V gene, and the remainder is unexplained. Present in this sample are 100,000 to 120,000 clones, 88% of which were seen just once. The top ten clones comprise about 3.5% of the sample. Sequenced material: peripheral blood. Every receptor here comes from a woman in her 50s with acute or convalescent COVID-19.

The chain carries TRBV2 and TRBJ2-1; weak D call: TRBD1 (5 bases). V lost 8 bases and J lost 6, with 20 bases in between. The CDR3 is 15 residues long. Germline lookup yields CDR1 SNHLY and CDR2 FYNNEI. The CDR3 spells CASAPRLGHFNEQFF. For the CDR3, the DNA is TGTGCCAGCGCTCCGAGACTTGGACACTTCAATGAGCAGTTCTTC.

The V gene is TRBV18, the J gene TRBJ1-1; D is ambiguous. CDR1 KGHSH and CDR2 LQKENI come from the germline V gene. V gave up 6 bases and J gave up 11 bases, with 16 bases separating them. The CDR3 has 12 amino acids. In nucleotides, the CDR3 is TGTGCCAGCTCTAACCGAGGAATCCTGGCTTTCTTT. This sequence encodes CASSNRGILAFF.

This chain uses TRBV5-1 with TRBJ2-7, with D possibly TRBD2 on 6 matching bases. CDR3 length: 16 amino acids. Per germline, CDR1 SGHRS and CDR2 YFSETQ. V gave up 2 bases and J gave up 0 bases, with 15 bases separating them. Here the CDR3 reads CASSLPGTQGSYEQYF. Here the CDR3 DNA reads TGCGCCAGCAGCTTACCCGGGACTCAAGGCTCCTACGAGCAGTACTTC.

The count of this clone is one. The V call is TRBV7-8, the J call TRBJ2-2, with TRBD1 matching over 11 bases. This CDR3 region has 16 residues. Germline CDR1 and CDR2: SGHVS and FQNEAQ. V shed 5 bases, J shed 4 bases, and the junction held 6 bases outside the gene matches. The CDR3 DNA sequence: TGTGCCAGCAGCCCCCGGGACAGGGGGTTCACCGGGGAGCTGTTTTTT. This sequence encodes CASSPRDRGFTGELFF.

The chain has TRBV11-2 and TRBJ1-1; 9 bases agree with TRBD1. The CDR3 totals 15 residues. Unmatched junction bases numbered 9, after V lost 5 bases and J lost 5 bases. Germline assignment: CDR1 SGHAT and CDR2 FQNNGV. CDR3 region: CASSRDRVGRTEAFF. CDR3 nucleotide sequence: TGTGCCAGCAGCCGGGACAGGGTAGGGAGAACTGAAGCTTTCTTT.

V and J are TRBV7-2 and TRBJ2-5; the match to TRBD1 covers 8 bases. Germline assignment: CDR1 SGHTA and CDR2 FQGNSA. The V and J ends lost 3 bases and 6 bases, in that order; junction bases with no gene match: 6. This CDR3 is built from 14 residues. In DNA form, the CDR3 reads TGTGCCAGCAGCTTTTCAGGGGGCACGAAGACCCAGTACTTC. Protein product: CASSFSGGTKTQYF. Combining the CDR3 with reference TRBV7-2 and TRBJ2-5 gives the whole variable domain GAGVSQSPSNKVTEKGKDVELRCDPISGHTALYWYRQSLGQGLEFLIYFQGNSAPDKSGLPSDRFSAERTGGSVSTLTIQRTQQEDSAVYLCASSFSGGTKTQYFGPGTRLLVL.

The chain employs TRBV7-2 and TRBJ2-3, with TRBD1 matching 10 bases. Trimming at V came to 5 bases and at J to 3 bases, leaving 8 bases not matched to a gene. The length of the CDR3 is 16 residues. Germline V gene sequence: CDR1 SGHTA, CDR2 FQGNSA. CDR3 sequence reads: CASSPAGGQGTDTQYF. CDR3 bases: TGTGCCAGCAGCCCAGCCGGGGGACAGGGGACAGATACGCAGTATTTT.

The genes are TRBV19 and TRBJ2-1, with 9 bases aligning to TRBD1. V gave up 6 bases and J gave up 7 bases; unmatched junction bases: 10. CDR3 length: 15 residues. Germline values: CDR1 LNHDA, CDR2 SQIVND (reference sequence). The DNA for the CDR3 is TGTGCCAGTAGCCCTACCGGGACAGGGCGGAATGAGCAGTTCTTC. Its protein is CASSPTGTGRNEQFF.

Here the CDR3 DNA reads TGTGCCAGCAGCTTGGAAAACAGGGGGCTCGGGGAGCAGTACTTC. Translated: CASSLENRGLGEQYF. This rearrangement joins TRBV7-8 to TRBJ2-7, with 9 bases aligning to TRBD1. In germline, CDR1 is SGHVS, CDR2 FQNEAQ. This CDR3 comprises 15 residues. V was clipped by 3 bases and J by 7 bases; unmatched bases: 10.

The chain carries TRBV7-2 and TRBJ2-2; TRBD1 aligns across 8 bases. Per germline, CDR1 SGHTA and CDR2 FQGNSA. The J segment lost 4 bases and the V segment lost 1 base, leaving 2 bases of the junction unmatched. The CDR3 contains 15 residues. The CDR3 nucleotides read TGTGCCAGCAGCTTAGGGACAGGGACCACCGGGGAGCTGTTTTTT. It yields the protein CASSLGTGTTGELFF.

Concerning this clone itself: The junction and the germline gene differ at one end; a read error may be behind it. This chain joins TRBV7-9 and TRBJ1-1; D is perhaps TRBD1 (5 bases). The CDR3 length is 10 residues. Germline CDR1 SEHNR, CDR2 FQNEAQ (reference sequence). For the CDR3, the DNA is TGTGCCAGCAGCCTTGACAGTCCTAAATTT. Translated: CASSLDSPKF.

CDR3 amino acids: CASTPPDYSSQNEQFF. Written as DNA, the CDR3 is TGTGCCAGTACCCCACCCGACTACTCGTCCCAAAATGAGCAGTTCTTC. V usage is TRBV19 and J usage is TRBJ2-1, with D possibly being TRBD2 (5 bases). Germline V lookup: CDR1 LNHDA, CDR2 SQIVND (reference sequence). There are 16 residues in the CDR3. Trimming stripped 7 bases from V and 7 bases from J, with 23 bases between.

The chain employs TRBV3-1 (or the pseudogene TRBV3-2) and TRBJ2-1; possibly TRBD2 for D (5 bases). Germline-derived CDR1 and CDR2 are LGHDT and YNNKEL (reference sequence). The CDR3 has 14 residues. V was pared by 4 bases and J by 2 bases, with 9 bases between. DNA of the CDR3: TGTGCCAGCAGCCTCAGGACTGCCTACAATGAGCAGTTCTTC. Its protein is CASSLRTAYNEQFF.

This sequence joins TRBV7-9 and TRBJ2-1, with 8 bases lining up with TRBD2. Germline-derived CDR1 and CDR2 are SEHNR and FQNEAQ (reference sequence). CDR3 length: 15 amino acids. The ends lost 5 bases at V and 4 bases at J; junction bases unmatched: 7. CDR3 protein: CASSPIAGPYNEQFF. The CDR3 bases are TGTGCCAGCAGCCCTATAGCGGGGCCTTACAATGAGCAGTTCTTC.

The chain uses TRBV29-1 and TRBJ1-2; TRBD1 matches at 8 bases. The length of the CDR3 is 13 residues. Germline trimming cut 5 bases from V and 6 bases from J; bases unmatched to any gene: 8. The germline CDR1 and CDR2 sequences are SQVTM and ANQGSEA. The CDR3 here is CSVRTGSENGYTF. In DNA form, the CDR3 reads TGCAGCGTTAGGACAGGGAGTGAGAATGGCTACACCTTC.

This rearrangement joins TRBV4-1 to TRBJ1-1; D is possibly TRBD1 (6 bases). The V and J ends lost 4 bases and 1 base respectively, with 13 bases between them. The CDR3 runs to 15 residues. CDR1 and CDR2 from the germline V gene are MGHRA and YSYEKL. CDR3 nucleotides: TGCGCCAGCAGCCGACGAGGGGACACGAACACTGAAGCTTTCTTT. It translates to CASSRRGDTNTEAFF.

CDR3 residues: CASSEGGSSHEQYF. As DNA, the CDR3 is TGTGCCAGCAGTGAAGGTGGGAGCAGCCACGAGCAGTACTTC. The gene calls are TRBV2 and TRBJ2-7; possibly TRBD2 for D (5 bases). Trimming took off 1 base at V and 5 bases at J, with 12 bases between the two ends. The CDR3 totals 14 residues. Germline assignment: CDR1 SNHLY and CDR2 FYNNEI.

This sequence joins TRBV4-2 and TRBJ1-1, with D tentatively TRBD1 (6 bases). Germline-derived CDR1 and CDR2 are LGHNA and YNFKEQ. The CDR3 consists of 14 residues. V lost 0 bases and J lost 7, with 12 bases in between. In DNA, the CDR3 is TGTGCCAGCAGCCAAGATACCATAGGGGGTGAAGCTTTCTTT. It codes for CASSQDTIGGEAFF.

The table lists this clone with a few counts. This CDR3 is CASSRELKGQAYEQYF. CDR3 in DNA: TGTGCCAGCAGTCGAGAGTTAAAAGGACAGGCCTACGAGCAGTACTTC. The chain combines TRBV28 with TRBJ2-7; 7 bases fit TRBD1. CDR1 MDHEN and CDR2 SYDVKM come from the germline V gene. The junction had 12 bases not matched to a gene; V was cut back by 5 bases and J by 2 bases. CDR3 size: 16 residues.

This chain connects TRBV20-1 to TRBJ1-5; TRBD1 is a possible D gene (5 bases). Trimming removed 3 bases at V and 0 bases at J, with 15 bases between. CDR1 is DFQATT, CDR2 SNEGSKA, per germline (reference sequence). This CDR3 region has 16 residues. CDR3 nucleotide sequence: TGCAGTGCTAGTGCCAGTAGGGGAAGTAGCAATCAGCCCCAGCATTTT. It codes for CSASASRGSSNQPQHF.

CDR3 DNA: TGTGCCACCTCCCGGGAGGGAGTTGGGAACACAGATACGCAGTATTTT. Its translation: CATSREGVGNTDTQYF. V usage is TRBV10-3 and J usage is TRBJ2-3; 8 bases align to TRBD2. This CDR3 region has 16 residues. The J segment lost 2 bases and the V segment lost 10 bases, leaving 14 bases of the junction unmatched. Germline CDR1 and CDR2: ENHRY and SYGVKD.

This clone was recorded once. Its ends do not fully match the called genes, so a read error is possible. The chain combines TRBV6-5 with TRBJ2-7, with a tentative D call TRBD2 (7 bases). Germline loops: CDR1 MNHEY, CDR2 SVGAGI. This CDR3 is 15 amino acids long. The CDR3 spells CASSREGGRSHEQYF. CDR3 coding DNA: TGTGCCAGCTCCAGGGAGGGGGGGCGCTCCCACGAGCAGTACTTC.

The chain joins TRBV6-6 to TRBJ1-5, with TRBD1 matching over 9 bases. Germline V gene sequence: CDR1 MNHNY, CDR2 SVGAGI (reference sequence). Unmatched junction bases numbered 4, after V lost 6 bases and J lost 4 bases. The length of the CDR3 is 14 residues. CDR3 in amino acids: CASSLTGGNQPQHF. In DNA form, the CDR3 reads TGTGCCAGCAGCCTGACAGGGGGGAATCAGCCCCAGCATTTT.

The rearrangement joins TRBV5-1 to TRBJ2-7; 11 nucleotides agree with TRBD2. After removal of 3 bases from V and 5 bases from J, the junction contained 7 bases not matched to a gene. The CDR3 has 15 amino acids. The V gene's germline CDR1 is SGHRS and CDR2 YFSETQ. The CDR3 here is CASSSELAGVNEQYF. In DNA form, the CDR3 reads TGCGCCAGCAGCTCCGAACTAGCGGGAGTCAACGAGCAGTACTTC.

This rearrangement joins TRBV24-1 to TRBJ1-1, with 8 bases aligning to TRBD1. The CDR3 consists of 15 residues. V shed 7 bases, J shed 0 bases, and the junction held 6 bases outside the gene matches. Germline CDR1 and CDR2: KGHDR and SFDVKD. The DNA for the CDR3 is TGTGCCACCAGGGGCGGACAGGGTTTGAACACTGAAGCTTTCTTT. This encodes CATRGGQGLNTEAFF.

The chain combines TRBV9 with TRBJ2-3; 8 nucleotides agree with TRBD2. Trimming took 0 bases from V and 5 from J; bases not matched to a gene: 8. The CDR3 loop spans 16 amino acids. Per the germline V gene, CDR1 is SGDLS and CDR2 is YYNGEE. As DNA, the CDR3 is TGTGCCAGCAGCGTAGCCCTACCGGGAGGGCAAGATACGCAGTATTTT. The encoded protein is CASSVALPGGQDTQYF.

CDR3 sequence reads: CASRDSEYQPQHF. The DNA for the CDR3 is TGTGCCAGCCGGGACAGCGAATATCAGCCCCAGCATTTT. This chain joins TRBV10-3 and TRBJ1-5; TRBD1 matches 7 bases. The germline gives CDR1 ENHRY, CDR2 SYGVKD. J lost 5 bases, V lost 10 bases, and 8 bases had no gene match. This CDR3 contains 13 residues.

The chain's CDR3 is CASSRAGSNTEAFF. DNA for the CDR3: TGTGCCAGCAGTCGAGCAGGTTCGAACACTGAAGCTTTCTTT. The chain combines TRBV9 with TRBJ1-1; D uncertain. Germline assignment: CDR1 SGDLS and CDR2 YYNGEE. V was pared by 5 bases and J by 1 base, with 12 bases between. The length of the CDR3 is 14 residues.

The rearrangement links TRBV3-1 (or the pseudogene TRBV3-2) to TRBJ2-5; 13 bases match TRBD2. The CDR3 extends over 17 amino acids. The junction had 11 bases not matched to a gene; V was cut back by 5 bases and J by 5 bases. From germline, CDR1 is LGHDT and CDR2 YNNKEL (reference sequence). DNA for the CDR3: TGTGCCAGCAGCGGAGAAACTAGCGGGAGGGCCGGGGAGACCCAGTACTTC. Translating gives CASSGETSGRAGETQYF.

The rearrangement joins TRBV6-5 to TRBJ1-3; D is unresolved. In germline, CDR1 is MNHEY, CDR2 SVGAGI. The V end lost 8 bases, the J end lost 0 bases, and 11 bases lay between the germline ends. The CDR3 is 14 amino acids. DNA for the CDR3: TGTGCCAGCTACACACAGAGCTCTGGAAACACCATATATTTT. As protein: CASYTQSSGNTIYF.

The chain uses TRBV5-1 and TRBJ1-1; tentatively, D is TRBD1 (5 bases). Trimming cost V 2 bases and J 5 bases, with 13 bases left between them. CDR3 length: 14 residues. Germline-derived CDR1 and CDR2 are SGHRS and YFSETQ. The CDR3 sequence is CASSFDSLRTEAFF. The CDR3 DNA is TGCGCCAGCAGCTTTGACAGCCTGAGGACTGAAGCTTTCTTT.

The chain employs TRBV28 and TRBJ2-4; possible D gene TRBD2, 5 bases. Germline V gene sequence: CDR1 MDHEN, CDR2 SYDVKM. This CDR3 region has 14 residues. Trimming shortened V by 8 bases and J by 0 bases, and 11 bases separated the two germline ends. Written as DNA, the CDR3 is TGTGCCAGCCGGGGATCCCTAGCCAAAAACATTCAGTACTTC. Protein sequence: CASRGSLAKNIQYF.